The rows below give T cell receptor beta chains drawn from one sample of a study of Graves' ophthalmopathy and Graves' hyperthyroidism. TCRdb processed the multiplex PCR reads anew with MiXCR; each CDR3 protein has one entry. The sample has some 350,000 distinct CDR3 sequences, 15% to 20% seen once. Sequencing was performed on peripheral blood. These receptors were obtained from an adult woman with stable Graves' hyperthyroidism. Both conserved end residues are part of each CDR3. The D gene is left open where the match is weak. Clone size is shown for a subset of rows, as once, few, many or a class of expanded clone.

v_call: TRBV27
d_call: -
clone_size: many
j_call: TRBJ2-4
cdr3_aa: CASSIRRDGKAKNIQYF
cdr3_nt: TGTGCCAGCAGTATCCGCCGGGACGGAAAAGCCAAAAACATTCAGTACTTC

v_call: TRBV28
d_call: TRBD1
clone_size: many
j_call: TRBJ1-2
cdr3_aa: CASSPGQGPDGYTF
cdr3_nt: TGTGCCAGCAGTCCGGGACAGGGGCCAGATGGCTACACCTTC

v_call: TRBV6-5
d_call: -
clone_size: many
j_call: TRBJ1-1
cdr3_aa: CASSYSIRGAHTEAFF
cdr3_nt: TGTGCCAGCAGTTACTCGATACGTGGGGCTCACACTGAAGCTTTCTTT

v_call: TRBV4-1
d_call: TRBD2
clone_size: many
j_call: TRBJ2-7
cdr3_aa: CASSQPVPSGSSYEQYF
cdr3_nt: TGCGCCAGCAGCCAGCCCGTGCCTAGCGGGAGTTCGTACGAGCAGTACTTC

v_call: TRBV12-3/TRBV12-4
d_call: -
clone_size: many
j_call: TRBJ1-1
cdr3_aa: CASSVQGHTEAFF
cdr3_nt: TGTGCCAGCAGTGTACAGGGACACACTGAAGCTTTCTTT

v_call: TRBV20-1
d_call: -
clone_size: many
j_call: TRBJ2-6
cdr3_aa: CSALTGSGANVLTF
cdr3_nt: TGCAGTGCCCTTACAGGGTCCGGGGCCAACGTCCTGACTTTC

v_call: TRBV4-1
d_call: TRBD1
clone_size: many
j_call: TRBJ1-2
cdr3_aa: CASSQEPTGANGYTF
cdr3_nt: TGCGCCAGCAGCCAAGAACCGACAGGGGCTAATGGCTACACCTTC

v_call: TRBV20-1
d_call: -
clone_size: -
j_call: TRBJ1-3
cdr3_aa: CSARDDSKSGNTIYF
cdr3_nt: TGCAGTGCTAGAGACGACTCTAAGTCTGGAAACACCATATATTTT

v_call: TRBV6-1
d_call: -
clone_size: many
j_call: TRBJ1-5
cdr3_aa: CASSAGYRSQPQHF
cdr3_nt: TGTGCCAGCAGTGCGGGGTACCGTTCTCAGCCCCAGCATTTT

v_call: TRBV6-2/TRBV6-3
d_call: -
clone_size: many
j_call: TRBJ2-7
cdr3_aa: CASSYRARYEQYF
cdr3_nt: TGTGCCAGCAGTTACAGGGCGCGATACGAGCAGTACTTC

v_call: TRBV4-1
d_call: TRBD1
clone_size: -
j_call: TRBJ1-1
cdr3_aa: CASSQVDTGGTEAFF
cdr3_nt: TGCGCCAGCAGCCAAGTGGACACAGGGGGAACTGAAGCTTTCTTT

v_call: TRBV7-2
d_call: -
clone_size: many
j_call: TRBJ2-7
cdr3_aa: CASSLSSPYEQYF
cdr3_nt: TGTGCCAGCAGCTTATCTAGTCCTTACGAGCAGTACTTC

v_call: TRBV6-4
d_call: TRBD2
clone_size: many
j_call: TRBJ2-5
cdr3_aa: CATNDGTSGRAGGWETQYF
cdr3_nt: TGTGCCACCAATGACGGGACTAGCGGGAGGGCCGGAGGTTGGGAGACCCAGTACTTC

v_call: TRBV7-7
d_call: -
clone_size: -
j_call: TRBJ2-5
cdr3_aa: CASSPGPAAAQYF
cdr3_nt: TGTGCCAGCAGCCCTGGGCCTGCCGCGGCCCAGTACTTC

v_call: TRBV28
d_call: -
clone_size: many
j_call: TRBJ1-2
cdr3_aa: CASSLGGRRGLGYTF
cdr3_nt: TGTGCCAGCAGTTTGGGGGGCAGGAGGGGTCTTGGCTACACCTTC

v_call: TRBV20-1
d_call: -
clone_size: many
j_call: TRBJ1-3
cdr3_aa: CSAGLSGNTIYF
cdr3_nt: TGCAGTGCGGGGTTATCTGGAAACACCATATATTTT

v_call: TRBV12-3/TRBV12-4
d_call: -
clone_size: few
j_call: TRBJ1-5
cdr3_aa: CASSLGPRINQPQHF
cdr3_nt: TGTGCCAGCAGTTTAGGGCCCCGGATCAATCAGCCCCAGCATTTT

v_call: TRBV20-1
d_call: TRBD1
clone_size: -
j_call: TRBJ2-1
cdr3_aa: CSARDRDRGLYEKFF
cdr3_nt: TGCAGTGCTAGAGATCGGGACAGGGGGCTCTATGAGAAGTTCTTC

v_call: TRBV5-6
d_call: -
clone_size: many
j_call: TRBJ2-7
cdr3_aa: CASSLPASSYEQYF
cdr3_nt: TGTGCCAGCAGCTTGCCGGCATCGTCCTACGAGCAGTACTTC

v_call: TRBV28
d_call: TRBD2
clone_size: many
j_call: TRBJ2-5
cdr3_aa: CASSLYAGGRETQYF
cdr3_nt: TGTGCCAGCAGTTTATATGCGGGAGGGCGAGAGACCCAGTACTTC

v_call: TRBV27
d_call: -
clone_size: -
j_call: TRBJ1-6
cdr3_aa: CASRSGMDNSPLHF
cdr3_nt: TGTGCCAGCAGGTCGGGCATGGACAATTCACCTCTCCACTTT

v_call: TRBV6-2/TRBV6-3
d_call: TRBD2
clone_size: -
j_call: TRBJ2-7
cdr3_aa: CASMIFGLAGYEQYF
cdr3_nt: TGTGCCAGCATGATATTTGGCCTAGCGGGTTACGAGCAGTACTTC

v_call: TRBV12-3/TRBV12-4
d_call: TRBD1
clone_size: many
j_call: TRBJ2-2
cdr3_aa: CASSPLDRVGRELFF
cdr3_nt: TGTGCCAGCAGTCCCCTGGACAGGGTTGGTAGGGAGCTGTTTTTT

v_call: TRBV28
d_call: -
clone_size: many
j_call: TRBJ1-1
cdr3_aa: CASGPSTGTWTEAFF
cdr3_nt: TGTGCCAGCGGTCCGTCTACAGGGACCTGGACTGAAGCTTTCTTT

v_call: TRBV29-1
d_call: -
clone_size: many
j_call: TRBJ2-7
cdr3_aa: CSAGPASAYEQYF
cdr3_nt: TGCAGCGCCGGACCGGCCTCGGCCTACGAGCAGTACTTC

v_call: TRBV28
d_call: -
clone_size: once
j_call: TRBJ1-2
cdr3_aa: CASGGTSYGYTF
cdr3_nt: TGTGCCAGCGGAGGGACGTCCTATGGCTACACCTTC

v_call: TRBV10-3
d_call: -
clone_size: -
j_call: TRBJ1-1
cdr3_aa: CAISEEFNTEAFF
cdr3_nt: TGTGCCATCAGTGAAGAGTTCAACACTGAAGCTTTCTTT

v_call: TRBV7-9
d_call: TRBD1
clone_size: many
j_call: TRBJ2-4
cdr3_aa: CASSPWDRNIKYF
cdr3_nt: TGTGCCAGCAGCCCCTGGGACAGAAACATTAAGTACTTC

v_call: TRBV4-1
d_call: -
clone_size: few
j_call: TRBJ2-7
cdr3_aa: CASSQGPRGRVGDYEQYF
cdr3_nt: TGCGCCAGCAGCCAAGGTCCACGAGGGCGGGTGGGGGACTACGAGCAGTACTTC

v_call: TRBV6-1
d_call: TRBD1
clone_size: many
j_call: TRBJ1-1
cdr3_aa: CATRPGTGGTEAFF
cdr3_nt: TGTGCCACCCGCCCTGGGACAGGGGGCACTGAAGCTTTCTTT

v_call: TRBV5-8
d_call: -
clone_size: few
j_call: TRBJ1-5
cdr3_aa: CASNIGGTQPQHF
cdr3_nt: TGTGCCAGTAATATAGGGGGGACTCAGCCCCAGCATTTT

v_call: TRBV7-2
d_call: -
clone_size: many
j_call: TRBJ2-7
cdr3_aa: CASSYDSLSYEQYF
cdr3_nt: TGTGCCAGCAGCTACGACAGCCTCTCCTACGAGCAGTACTTC

v_call: TRBV27
d_call: TRBD1
clone_size: many
j_call: TRBJ2-7
cdr3_aa: CASSIRGLRGEQYF
cdr3_nt: TGTGCCAGCAGTATCAGGGGGCTGAGAGGCGAGCAGTACTTC

v_call: TRBV28
d_call: -
clone_size: -
j_call: TRBJ2-7
cdr3_aa: CASSVAGTAAYEQYF
cdr3_nt: TGTGCCAGCAGTGTAGCCGGGACGGCTGCCTACGAGCAGTACTTC

v_call: TRBV7-2
d_call: TRBD1
clone_size: -
j_call: TRBJ1-1
cdr3_aa: CASSSHTVRGPMNTEACF
cdr3_nt: TGTGCCAGCAGCTCCCACACCGTGAGGGGGCCCATGAACACTGAAGCTTGCTTT

v_call: TRBV28
d_call: -
clone_size: many
j_call: TRBJ1-2
cdr3_aa: CASSLNLNYGYTF
cdr3_nt: TGTGCCAGCAGTTTAAATCTAAACTATGGCTACACCTTC

v_call: TRBV26
d_call: -
clone_size: -
j_call: TRBJ2-6
cdr3_aa: CASSSNPGLAGAYSGANVLTF
cdr3_nt: TGTGCCAGCAGTTCGAACCCGGGACTAGCGGGAGCATATTCTGGGGCCAACGTCCTGACTTTC

v_call: TRBV7-3
d_call: -
clone_size: many
j_call: TRBJ1-3
cdr3_aa: CASSLGPGWANTIYF
cdr3_nt: TGTGCCAGCAGCCTCGGACCCGGGTGGGCAAACACCATATATTTT

v_call: TRBV28
d_call: -
clone_size: many
j_call: TRBJ2-2
cdr3_aa: CASIDRFNTGELFF
cdr3_nt: TGTGCCAGCATCGACAGATTTAACACCGGGGAGCTGTTTTTT

v_call: TRBV28
d_call: -
clone_size: many
j_call: TRBJ1-3
cdr3_aa: CASSSGYSGNTIYF
cdr3_nt: TGTGCCAGCAGTTCAGGATACTCTGGAAACACCATATATTTT

v_call: TRBV2
d_call: -
clone_size: many
j_call: TRBJ2-5
cdr3_aa: CASSETRGSVETQYF
cdr3_nt: TGTGCCAGCAGTGAAACTCGGGGTTCAGTAGAGACCCAGTACTTC

v_call: TRBV28
d_call: -
clone_size: many
j_call: TRBJ2-2
cdr3_aa: CASSPAGRTGELFF
cdr3_nt: TGTGCCAGCAGTCCCGCAGGGCGCACCGGGGAGCTGTTTTTT

v_call: TRBV12-3/TRBV12-4
d_call: -
clone_size: -
j_call: TRBJ1-2
cdr3_aa: CASSFGDGLSGTF
cdr3_nt: TGTGCCAGCAGTTTCGGGGACGGCCTTTCTGGCACCTTC

v_call: TRBV5-1
d_call: -
clone_size: -
j_call: TRBJ2-7
cdr3_aa: CASKGDRNSYEQYF
cdr3_nt: TGCGCCAGCAAAGGCGACAGAAACTCCTACGAGCAGTACTTC

v_call: TRBV12-3/TRBV12-4
d_call: -
clone_size: many
j_call: TRBJ1-5
cdr3_aa: CASSSRLLSSNQPQHF
cdr3_nt: TGTGCCAGCAGCTCACGATTGCTGAGTAGCAATCAGCCCCAGCATTTT

v_call: TRBV5-1
d_call: TRBD2
clone_size: -
j_call: TRBJ2-1
cdr3_aa: CASSYSLAGGSSEQFF
cdr3_nt: TGCGCCAGCAGCTACTCCCTAGCGGGAGGTTCCAGTGAGCAGTTCTTC

v_call: TRBV12-3/TRBV12-4
d_call: TRBD1
clone_size: many
j_call: TRBJ2-7
cdr3_aa: CASSFLPGQGLYEQYF
cdr3_nt: TGTGCCAGCAGTTTTTTACCGGGACAGGGACTTTACGAGCAGTACTTC

v_call: TRBV11-2
d_call: -
clone_size: many
j_call: TRBJ2-2
cdr3_aa: CASSLRATDTGELFF
cdr3_nt: TGTGCCAGCAGCTTAAGGGCAACCGACACCGGGGAGCTGTTTTTT

v_call: TRBV10-3
d_call: -
clone_size: -
j_call: TRBJ2-5
cdr3_aa: CAISQRAGTQETQYF
cdr3_nt: TGTGCCATCAGCCAAAGGGCAGGGACCCAAGAGACCCAGTACTTC

v_call: TRBV6-1
d_call: -
clone_size: once
j_call: TRBJ2-6
cdr3_aa: CASSEAGSGANVLTF
cdr3_nt: TGTGCCAGCAGTGAAGCAGGGTCTGGGGCCAACGTCCTGACTTTC

v_call: TRBV13
d_call: -
clone_size: many
j_call: TRBJ2-4
cdr3_aa: CASSLVTANIQYF
cdr3_nt: TGTGCCAGCAGCTTAGTGACAGCTAACATTCAGTACTTC

v_call: TRBV4-1
d_call: TRBD2
clone_size: many
j_call: TRBJ2-7
cdr3_aa: CASSQQGALAGANEQYF
cdr3_nt: TGCGCCAGCAGCCAACAAGGGGCACTAGCGGGGGCCAACGAGCAGTACTTC